This TCR beta chain was captured in a study of blood T cell repertoires in COVID-19. Only in-frame clones appear in the TCRdb table, and some are missing; sequencing was by immunoSEQ multiplex PCR. The sample carries 140,000 to 150,000 clones, roughly 80% recorded once. This TCR derives from a man over 45 with active or convalescent COVID-19. The sequencing input was peripheral blood.

The chain's CDR3 is CASSGSGRGHEQYF. CDR3 bases: TGTGCCAGCTCCGGGTCCGGCAGGGGCCACGAGCAGTACTTC. The chain has TRBV3-1 (or the pseudogene TRBV3-2) and TRBJ2-7; D perhaps matches TRBD1 (6 bases). Trimming left V 8 bases short and J 5 bases short, with 19 bases between. The CDR3 runs 14 residues. Germline V gene data show CDR1 as LGHDT and CDR2 as YNNKEL (reference sequence).